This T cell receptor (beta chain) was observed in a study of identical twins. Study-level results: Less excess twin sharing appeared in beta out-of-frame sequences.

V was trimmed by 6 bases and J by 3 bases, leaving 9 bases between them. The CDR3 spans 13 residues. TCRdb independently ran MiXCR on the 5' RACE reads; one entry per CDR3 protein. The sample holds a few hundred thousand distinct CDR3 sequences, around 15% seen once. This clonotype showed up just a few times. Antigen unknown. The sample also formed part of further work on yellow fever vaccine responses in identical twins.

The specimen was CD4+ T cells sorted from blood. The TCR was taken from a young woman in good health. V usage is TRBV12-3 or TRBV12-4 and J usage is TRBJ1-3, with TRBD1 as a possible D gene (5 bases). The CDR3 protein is CASSQGRGNTIYF. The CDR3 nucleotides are TGTGCCAGCAGCCAGGGACGTGGAAACACCATATATTTT.